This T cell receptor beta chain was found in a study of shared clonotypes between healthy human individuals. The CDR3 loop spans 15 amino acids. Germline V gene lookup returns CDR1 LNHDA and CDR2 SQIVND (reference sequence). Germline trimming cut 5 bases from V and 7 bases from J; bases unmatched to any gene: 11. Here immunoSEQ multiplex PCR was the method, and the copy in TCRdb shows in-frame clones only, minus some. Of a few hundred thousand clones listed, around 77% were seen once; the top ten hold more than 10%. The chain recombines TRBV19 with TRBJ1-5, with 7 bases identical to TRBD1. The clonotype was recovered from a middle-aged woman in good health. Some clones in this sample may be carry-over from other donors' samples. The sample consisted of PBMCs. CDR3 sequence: CASSPFTGERQPQHF. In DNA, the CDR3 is TGTGCCAGTAGTCCATTTACAGGGGAACGGCAGCCCCAGCATTTT.